These 31 T cell receptor beta chains share one sample of origin, sequenced in a study of ipilimumab plus nivolumab after autologous stem cell transplantation. The repertoire was sequenced with immunoSEQ multiplex PCR; TCRdb's copy has only in-frame clones and lacks some. The repertoire includes fewer than 30,000 clones, roughly 84% of them detected once, and around 5.2% sits in the top ten. The material sequenced was PBMCs, taken in a trial of ipilimumab plus nivolumab as post-transplant consolidation. Source of these receptors: a male donor with diffuse large B-cell lymphoma.

This clone was detected once. V usage is TRBV5-4 and J usage is TRBJ2-2; no firm D call. The V gene lost 4 bases and the J gene lost 1 base, with 8 bases spanning the gap. From germline, CDR1 is SGHNT and CDR2 YYREEE (reference sequence). The CDR3 sequence is 14 residues long. CDR3 loop: CASSIPVNTGELFF. CDR3 sequence (DNA): TGTGCCAGCAGCATTCCTGTGAACACCGGGGAGCTGTTTTTT. Complete variable domain (other parts from reference TRBV5-4 and TRBJ2-2): ETGVTQSPTHLIKTRGQQVTLRCSSQSGHNTVSWYQQALGQGPQFIFQYYREEENGRGNFPPRFSGLQFPNYSSELNVNALELDDSALYLCASSIPVNTGELFFGEGSRLTVL.

The rearrangement uses TRBV5-1 and TRBJ2-7, with D possibly being TRBD1 (5 bases). The CDR3 extends over 13 amino acids. Germline-derived CDR1 and CDR2 are SGHRS and YFSETQ. V gave up 5 bases and J gave up 7 bases, with 16 bases separating them. As DNA, the CDR3 is TGCGCCAGCAGGCGGACACCGGACCTGGAGCAGTACTTC. This codes for CASRRTPDLEQYF. The variable domain in full, with the rest retrieved from reference TRBV5-1 and TRBJ2-7, is KAGVTQTPRYLIKTRGQQVTLSCSPISGHRSVSWYQQTPGQGLQFLFEYFSETQRNKGNFPGRFSGRQFSNSRSEMNVSTLELGDSALYLCASRRTPDLEQYFGPGTRLTVT.

The chain recombines TRBV4-3 with TRBJ2-6, with D perhaps being TRBD1 or TRBD2 (5 bases each). V dropped 0 bases and J dropped 0 bases, with 15 bases sitting between them. The CDR3 length is 19 residues. CDR1 and CDR2 from the germline V gene are LGHNA and YSLEER. Written as DNA, the CDR3 is TGCGCCAGCAGCCAAGACGGAGTTGCAGGGACCTCTGGGGCCAACGTCCTGACTTTC. This codes for CASSQDGVAGTSGANVLTF.

The V and J genes are TRBV6-5 and TRBJ1-2; tentatively, D is TRBD1 (5 bases). Trimming pared 2 bases from V and 5 bases from J, leaving 15 bases between. This CDR3 is built from 15 residues. Germline V CDR1 and CDR2: MNHEY, SVGAGI. In DNA form, the CDR3 reads TGTGCCAGCAGTTACCAGGGCCCAGTGGAGTATGGCTACACCTTC. Protein: CASSYQGPVEYGYTF.

The genes are TRBV27 and TRBJ1-6; 7 positions match TRBD1. The V gene's germline CDR1 is MNHEY and CDR2 SMNVEV (reference sequence). CDR3 length equals 17 residues. V lost 2 bases, J lost 2 bases, and 6 bases stayed unmatched. CDR3 region: CASSLRQGGTYNSPLHF. CDR3 in DNA: TGTGCCAGCAGTTTAAGACAGGGAGGGACCTATAATTCACCCCTCCACTTT.

This clone was found once. The rearrangement links TRBV6-5 to TRBJ2-7, with a tentative D call TRBD1 (5 bases). Per germline, CDR1 MNHEY and CDR2 SVGAGI. V dropped 2 bases and J dropped 6 bases, with 11 bases sitting between them. This CDR3 comprises 13 residues. This CDR3 is CASSYLQGTEQYF. Here the CDR3 DNA reads TGTGCCAGCAGTTACCTGCAGGGAACCGAGCAGTACTTC.

J is TRBJ1-6 and V is TRBV5-4, with D possibly TRBD1 on 5 matching bases. Trimming pared 5 bases from V and 10 bases from J, leaving 19 bases between. Germline assignment: CDR1 SGHNT and CDR2 YYREEE (reference sequence). This CDR3 has 15 amino acids. The CDR3 reads CASRKDWGLQSPLHF. CDR3 nucleotide sequence: TGTGCCAGCAGGAAAGACTGGGGCCTCCAGTCACCCCTCCACTTT.

This chain uses TRBV11-2 with TRBJ2-2; either TRBD1 or TRBD2 may supply D (6 bases each). The ends were cut back, 1 base at V and 4 bases at J, with 19 bases in the middle. CDR1 is SGHAT and CDR2 is FQNNGV in the germline V gene. CDR3 size: 18 residues. The CDR3 is CASSLVVWGAPSTGELFF. The CDR3 nucleotides are TGTGCCAGCAGCTTAGTCGTGTGGGGGGCGCCGAGCACCGGGGAGCTGTTTTTT.

The chain recombines TRBV4-2 with TRBJ1-2, with D possibly matching TRBD1 (6 bases). V was clipped by 0 bases and J by 3 bases, with 14 bases between them. The CDR3 extends over 16 amino acids. Germline V gives CDR1 LGHNA, CDR2 YNFKEQ. This CDR3 is CASSQDHGGPHYGYTF. The DNA for the CDR3 is TGTGCCAGCAGCCAAGATCACGGGGGCCCCCACTATGGCTACACCTTC.

V gene TRBV14 combines with J gene TRBJ1-2; D ambiguous. CDR1 and CDR2 (germline): SGHDN, FVKESK. Trimming cost V 4 bases and J 4 bases, with 16 bases left between them. The CDR3 sequence is 15 residues long. The CDR3 loop is CASSRNFDALYGYTF. The CDR3 nucleotides read TGTGCCAGCAGCCGCAACTTTGATGCCCTCTATGGCTACACCTTC.

The chain employs TRBV7-2 and TRBJ2-2, with a tentative D call TRBD1 (6 bases). The CDR3 spans 15 residues. Germline assignment: CDR1 SGHTA and CDR2 FQGNSA. V shed 3 bases and J shed 6 bases, with 14 bases lying between them. The DNA of the CDR3 is TGTGCCAGCAGCTTGTTGAATGGACAGCCCGGGGAGCTGTTTTTT. Protein product: CASSLLNGQPGELFF.

The genes are TRBV5-6 and TRBJ1-3; D gene uncertain. V lost 0 bases, J lost 1 base, and 5 bases lay in between. The CDR3 consists of 14 residues. Germline values: CDR1 SGHDT, CDR2 YYEEEE. The CDR3 sequence: CASSLVGSGNTIYF. The CDR3 DNA sequence: TGTGCCAGCAGCTTGGTCGGGTCTGGAAACACCATATATTTT. Based on the CDR3 plus reference TRBV5-6 and TRBJ1-3, the full variable domain is DAGVTQSPTHLIKTRGQQVTLRCSPKSGHDTVSWYQQALGQGPQFIFQYYEEEERQRGNFPDRFSGHQFPNYSSELNVNALLLGDSALYLCASSLVGSGNTIYFGEGSWLTVV.

V gene TRBV5-1 combines with J gene TRBJ2-1, with TRBD2 matching over 9 bases. V dropped 3 bases and J dropped 9; count of bases not matched to a gene: 10. CDR1 and CDR2 from the germline V gene are SGHRS and YFSETQ. CDR3 length equals 15 residues. The CDR3 nucleotides are TGCGCCAGCAGCTCCGGGACTAGCAGCGGTGTTGAGCAGTTCTTC. Translated: CASSSGTSSGVEQFF.

This chain links TRBV7-6 with TRBJ2-7; no firm D call. CDR1 SGHVS and CDR2 FNYEAQ come from the germline V gene. The CDR3 totals 15 residues. Deletions cut 2 bases from V and 0 bases from J, with 11 bases between. The CDR3: CASSLQMAHSYEQYF. The CDR3 coding sequence is TGTGCCAGCAGCTTACAGATGGCACACTCCTACGAGCAGTACTTC. Using reference TRBV7-6 and TRBJ2-7 for the parts outside the CDR3, the full variable domain is GAGVSQSPRYKVTKRGQDVALRCDPISGHVSLYWYRQALGQGPEFLTYFNYEAQQDKSGLPNDRFSAERPEGSISTLTIQRTEQRDSAMYRCASSLQMAHSYEQYFGPGTRLTVT.

The chain combines TRBV6-5 with TRBJ2-7; 11 positions match TRBD2. CDR1 is MNHEY and CDR2 is SVGAGI in the germline V gene. There are 16 residues in the CDR3. J was trimmed by 4 bases and V by 1 base; bases with no gene match: 6. CDR3 nucleotide sequence: TGTGCCAGCAGTTACTACGGGCTAGCGGGGGGTTACGAGCAGTACTTC. Translating it yields CASSYYGLAGGYEQYF.

This chain links TRBV7-2 with TRBJ2-7; TRBD2 matches 11 bases. Unmatched junction bases numbered 4, after V lost 4 bases and J lost 5 bases. CDR3 length: 14 residues. The germline V gene has CDR1 SGHTA and CDR2 FQGNSA. The CDR3 DNA reads as TGTGCCAGCAGCTCTAGCGGGGGGACACACGAGCAGTACTTC. Protein: CASSSSGGTHEQYF.

This chain links TRBV2 with TRBJ1-5, with TRBD1 identical over 8 bases. The CDR3 covers 13 residues. Germline trimming cut 8 bases from V and 2 bases from J; bases unmatched to any gene: 2. CDR1 SNHLY and CDR2 FYNNEI come from the germline V gene. The CDR3 nucleotides are TGTGCCAGCCAGGACAGGGGCAATCAGCCCCAGCATTTT. Its translation is CASQDRGNQPQHF.

V gene TRBV5-1 combines with J gene TRBJ2-2, with D hard to call. Germline V CDR1 and CDR2: SGHRS, YFSETQ. V dropped 0 bases and J dropped 8 bases, with 8 bases sitting between them. The CDR3 length is 13 residues. For the CDR3, the DNA is TGCGCCAGCAGCTTGGCCGAGAGGGGGGAGCTGTTTTTT. This translates into CASSLAERGELFF.

This clone was found a few times. Mismatch with germline at one junction end may stem from a read error. The gene calls are TRBV4-2 and TRBJ1-2; 7 bases are a match to TRBD1. This CDR3 spans 15 amino acids. The V gene's germline CDR1 is LGHNA and CDR2 YNFKEQ. The CDR3 here is CASSKDVRGQDGYTF. CDR3 nucleotide sequence: TGTGCCAGCAGCAAAGACGTTAGGGGGCAGGATGGCTACACCTTC.

V and J are TRBV5-8 and TRBJ1-6, with D unresolved. The germline gives CDR1 SGHTS, CDR2 YDEGEE. The CDR3 totals 14 residues. Trimming took 1 base from V and 6 from J, leaving 8 bases between them. CDR3 protein: CASSLQQFNSPLHF. Written as DNA, the CDR3 is TGTGCCAGCAGCTTGCAACAGTTTAATTCACCCCTCCACTTT.

The J gene is TRBJ2-7, the V gene TRBV6-5, with D perhaps assigned TRBD1 or TRBD2 (5 bases each). Germline loops: CDR1 MNHEY, CDR2 SVGAGI. V dropped 0 bases and J dropped 4 bases, with 13 bases sitting between them. This CDR3 spans 15 amino acids. The CDR3 loop reads CASSYSRGTVYEQYF. CDR3 nucleotides: TGTGCCAGCAGTTACTCACGGGGCACAGTTTACGAGCAGTACTTC.

The chain carries TRBV6-5 and TRBJ1-6; a weak D match, TRBD1 (5 bases). Trimming left V 2 bases short and J 10 bases short, with 12 bases between. This CDR3 region has 14 residues. Germline V gene lookup returns CDR1 MNHEY and CDR2 SVGAGI. CDR3 DNA sequence: TGTGCCAGCAGTTACAATAGGGGCAGCTCACCCCTCCACTTT. Translating gives CASSYNRGSSPLHF.

This rearrangement joins TRBV19 to TRBJ1-5, with D possibly TRBD1 on 5 matching bases. V lost 7 bases to trimming and J lost 4 bases, with 17 bases between them. Germline-derived CDR1 and CDR2 are LNHDA and SQIVND (reference sequence). The CDR3 sequence is 15 residues long. DNA of the CDR3: TGTGCCAGTATCGGCAGGGACTTTCGAAATCAGCCCCAGCATTTT. It specifies CASIGRDFRNQPQHF. The complete variable domain, with remaining parts taken from reference TRBV19 and TRBJ1-5, reads DGGITQSPKYLFRKEGQNVTLSCEQNLNHDAMYWYRQDPGQGLRLIYYSQIVNDFQKGDIAEGYSVSREKKESFPLTVTSAQKNPTAFYLCASIGRDFRNQPQHFGDGTRLSIL.

The V gene is TRBV5-1, the J gene TRBJ1-2; D may be TRBD1 (6 bases). The germline V and J ends were trimmed by 3 bases and 0 bases, with 12 bases remaining between them. The CDR3 length is 15 residues. Germline CDR1 and CDR2: SGHRS and YFSETQ. The CDR3 nucleotides are TGCGCCAGCAGCTCCGGGACACCTACTAACTATGGCTACACCTTC. Residues: CASSSGTPTNYGYTF.

J is TRBJ2-1 and V is TRBV7-3, with TRBD2 matching over 7 bases. The V gene's germline CDR1 is SGHTA and CDR2 FQGTGA. Unmatched junction bases numbered 10, after V lost 1 base and J lost 7 bases. The CDR3 sequence is 16 residues long. CDR3: CASSLMSAGRGNEQFF. CDR3 DNA: TGTGCCAGCAGCTTAATGTCAGCGGGGCGGGGGAATGAGCAGTTCTTC.

The rearrangement uses TRBV7-3 and TRBJ2-3; 11 bases align to TRBD2. From germline, CDR1 is SGHTA and CDR2 FQGTGA. The length of the CDR3 is 17 residues. Germline trimming cut 0 bases from V and 6 bases from J; bases unmatched to any gene: 8. The CDR3 sequence: CASSLTAPSGGIDTQYF. The DNA for the CDR3 is TGTGCCAGCAGCTTAACAGCGCCTAGCGGGGGGATTGATACGCAGTATTTT.

CDR3: CASSLTATNEKLFF. The CDR3 bases are TGTGCCAGCTCATTGACTGCAACTAATGAAAAACTGTTTTTT. This chain joins TRBV18 and TRBJ1-4; D is undetermined. Germline V gene data show CDR1 as KGHSH and CDR2 as LQKENI. The CDR3 consists of 14 residues. Trimming shortened V by 5 bases and J by 0 bases, and 7 bases separated the two germline ends. The whole variable domain, remainder taken from reference TRBV18 and TRBJ1-4, is NAGVMQNPRHLVRRRGQEARLRCSPMKGHSHVYWYRQLPEEGLKFMVYLQKENIIDESGMPKERFSAEFPKEGPSILRIQQVVRGDSAAYFCASSLTATNEKLFFGSGTQLSVL.

The V and J genes are TRBV7-8 and TRBJ1-6, with D unresolved. Germline V gene sequence: CDR1 SGHVS, CDR2 FQNEAQ. The CDR3 totals 14 residues. V gave up 2 bases and J gave up 8 bases, with 10 bases separating them. CDR3 in DNA: TGTGCCAGCAGCTTATCTCGGGCAGATTCACCCCTCCACTTT. It codes for CASSLSRADSPLHF.

To note about this clone: A junction boundary mismatches the germline segment, possibly from a read error. V usage is TRBV27 and J usage is TRBJ2-1, with D perhaps matching TRBD2 (6 bases). Germline assignment: CDR1 MNHEY and CDR2 SMNVEV (reference sequence). This CDR3 is built from 16 residues. This CDR3 is CASSLLAESSYNGQFF. The DNA of the CDR3 is TGTGCCAGCAGTTTATTAGCGGAGAGCTCCTACAATGGGCAGTTCTTC.

The rearrangement uses TRBV4-1 and TRBJ1-2, with 11 bases identical to TRBD1. Germline trimming cut 4 bases from V and 4 bases from J; bases unmatched to any gene: 11. The CDR3 length is 17 residues. Germline V CDR1 and CDR2: MGHRA, YSYEKL. CDR3 bases: TGCGCCAGCAGCCCGGGACAGGGGGGTCGGAGAGGCTATGGCTACACCTTC. It specifies CASSPGQGGRRGYGYTF.

The CDR3 DNA reads as TGTGCCAGCAGCGTAGACGGGGGTTACTACAATGAGCAGTTCTTC. It encodes CASSVDGGYYNEQFF. The chain has TRBV9 and TRBJ2-1, with D maybe TRBD2 (6 bases). CDR3 size: 15 residues. Looked up from germline, CDR1 is SGDLS and CDR2 is YYNGEE. The V and J ends lost 0 bases and 3 bases respectively, with 10 bases between them.